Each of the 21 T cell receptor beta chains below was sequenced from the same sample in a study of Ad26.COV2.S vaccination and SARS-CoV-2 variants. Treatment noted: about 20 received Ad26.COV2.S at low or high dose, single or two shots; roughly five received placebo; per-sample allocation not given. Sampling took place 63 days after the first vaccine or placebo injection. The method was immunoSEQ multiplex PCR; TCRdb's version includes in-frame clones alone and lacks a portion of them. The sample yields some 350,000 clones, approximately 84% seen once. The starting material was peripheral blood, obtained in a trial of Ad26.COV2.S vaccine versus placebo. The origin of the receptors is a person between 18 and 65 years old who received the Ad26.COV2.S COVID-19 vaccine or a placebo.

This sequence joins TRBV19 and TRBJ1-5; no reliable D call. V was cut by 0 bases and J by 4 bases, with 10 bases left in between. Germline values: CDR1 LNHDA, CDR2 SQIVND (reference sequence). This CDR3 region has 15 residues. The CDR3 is CASSIESRENQPQHF. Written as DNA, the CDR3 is TGTGCCAGTAGTATAGAATCTAGGGAGAATCAGCCCCAGCATTTT.

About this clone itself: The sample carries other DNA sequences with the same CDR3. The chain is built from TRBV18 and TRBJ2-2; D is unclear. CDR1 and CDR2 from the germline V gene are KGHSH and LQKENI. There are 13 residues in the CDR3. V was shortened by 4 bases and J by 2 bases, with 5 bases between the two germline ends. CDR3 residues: CASSLPNTGELFF. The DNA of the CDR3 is TGTGCCAGCTCACTCCCAAACACCGGGGAGCTGTTTTTT.

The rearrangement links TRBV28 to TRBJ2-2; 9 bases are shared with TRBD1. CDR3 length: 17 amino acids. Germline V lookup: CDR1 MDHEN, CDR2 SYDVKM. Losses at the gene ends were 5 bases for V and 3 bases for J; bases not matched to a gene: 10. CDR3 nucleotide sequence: TGTGCCAGCAGTCGTATGGACAGGGGATCAGACACCGGGGAGCTGTTTTTT. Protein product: CASSRMDRGSDTGELFF.

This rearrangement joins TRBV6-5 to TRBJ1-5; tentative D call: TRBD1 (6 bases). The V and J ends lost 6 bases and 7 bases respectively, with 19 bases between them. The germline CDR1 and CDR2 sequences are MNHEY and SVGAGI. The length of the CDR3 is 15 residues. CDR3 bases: TGTGCCAGCAGCCCCTGGGGGGGCGGAAACCAGCCCCAGCATTTT. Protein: CASSPWGGGNQPQHF.

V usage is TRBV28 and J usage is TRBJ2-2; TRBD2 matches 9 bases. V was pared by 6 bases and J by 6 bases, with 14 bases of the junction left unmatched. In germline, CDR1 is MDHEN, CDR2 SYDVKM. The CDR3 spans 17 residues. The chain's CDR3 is CASRPVLGGRAAGELFF. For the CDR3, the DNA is TGTGCCAGCAGACCCGTTTTAGGCGGGAGGGCCGCCGGGGAGCTGTTTTTT.

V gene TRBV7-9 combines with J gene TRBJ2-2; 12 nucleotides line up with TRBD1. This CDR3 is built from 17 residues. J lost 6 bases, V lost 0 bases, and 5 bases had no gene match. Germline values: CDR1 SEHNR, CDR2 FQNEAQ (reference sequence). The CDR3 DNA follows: TGTGCCAGCAGCTTAGCTCCGGGACAGGGGGCTTCCGGGGAGCTGTTTTTT. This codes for CASSLAPGQGASGELFF.

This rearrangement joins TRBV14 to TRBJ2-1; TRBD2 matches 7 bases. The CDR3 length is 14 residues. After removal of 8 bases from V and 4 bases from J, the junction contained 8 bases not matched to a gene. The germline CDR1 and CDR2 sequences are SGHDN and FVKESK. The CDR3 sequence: CASSGTNFYNEQFF. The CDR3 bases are TGTGCCAGCTCCGGGACTAATTTTTACAATGAGCAGTTCTTC.

The CDR3 region is CASSLSGSSYNEQFF. The CDR3 nucleotides read TGTGCCAGCAGCCTTAGCGGGAGCTCCTACAATGAGCAGTTCTTC. The chain combines TRBV5-5 with TRBJ2-1, with 9 nucleotides matching TRBD2. CDR3 length equals 15 residues. The J segment lost 0 bases and the V segment lost 4 bases, leaving 2 bases of the junction unmatched. Germline V gene data show CDR1 as SGHKS and CDR2 as YYEKEE (reference sequence). Looking up the rest from reference TRBV5-5 and TRBJ2-1 gives the full variable domain: DAGVTQSPTHLIKTRGQQVTLRCSPISGHKSVSWYQQVLGQGPQFIFQYYEKEERGRGNFPDRFSARQFPNYSSELNVNALLLGDSALYLCASSLSGSSYNEQFFGPGTRLTVL.

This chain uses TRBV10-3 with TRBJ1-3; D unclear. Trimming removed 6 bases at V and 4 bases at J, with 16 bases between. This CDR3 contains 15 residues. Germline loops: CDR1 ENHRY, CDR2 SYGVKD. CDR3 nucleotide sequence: TGTGCCATCAGGCTAGACGCAACGGAGGGAAACACCATATATTTT. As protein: CAIRLDATEGNTIYF.

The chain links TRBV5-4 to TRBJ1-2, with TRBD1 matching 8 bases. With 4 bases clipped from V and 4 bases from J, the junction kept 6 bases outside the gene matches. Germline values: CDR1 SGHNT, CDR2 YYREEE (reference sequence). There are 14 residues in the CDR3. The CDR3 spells CASSTGQGRYGYTF. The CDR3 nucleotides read TGTGCCAGCAGCACCGGACAGGGCCGCTATGGCTACACCTTC.

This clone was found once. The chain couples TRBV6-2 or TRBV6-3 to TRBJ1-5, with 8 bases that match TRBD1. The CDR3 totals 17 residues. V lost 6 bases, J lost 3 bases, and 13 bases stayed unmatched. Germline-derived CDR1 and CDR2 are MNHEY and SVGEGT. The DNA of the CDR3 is TGTGCCAGCAGCCCCAATCTTGGGACAGGTTACAATCAGCCCCAGCATTTT. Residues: CASSPNLGTGYNQPQHF.

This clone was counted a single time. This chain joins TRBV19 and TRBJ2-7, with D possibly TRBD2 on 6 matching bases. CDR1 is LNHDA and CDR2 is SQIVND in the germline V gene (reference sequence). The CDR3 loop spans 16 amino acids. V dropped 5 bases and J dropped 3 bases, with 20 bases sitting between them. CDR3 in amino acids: CASSPRSGLANYEQYF. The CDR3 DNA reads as TGTGCCAGTAGTCCCCGCTCGGGACTCGCTAACTACGAGCAGTACTTC.

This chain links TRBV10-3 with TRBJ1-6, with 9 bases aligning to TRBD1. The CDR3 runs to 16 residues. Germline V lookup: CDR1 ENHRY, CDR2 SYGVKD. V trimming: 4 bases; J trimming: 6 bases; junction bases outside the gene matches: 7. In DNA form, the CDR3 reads TGTGCCATCAGTGCCCGGACAGGGGACTTTAATTCACCCCTCCACTTT. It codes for CAISARTGDFNSPLHF.

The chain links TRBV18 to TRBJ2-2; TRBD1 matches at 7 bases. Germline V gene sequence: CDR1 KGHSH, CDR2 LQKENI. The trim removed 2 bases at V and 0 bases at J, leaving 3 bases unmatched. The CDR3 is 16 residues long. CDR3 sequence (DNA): TGTGCCAGCTCACCATCCGGGACAGCGAACACCGGGGAGCTGTTTTTT. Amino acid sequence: CASSPSGTANTGELFF.

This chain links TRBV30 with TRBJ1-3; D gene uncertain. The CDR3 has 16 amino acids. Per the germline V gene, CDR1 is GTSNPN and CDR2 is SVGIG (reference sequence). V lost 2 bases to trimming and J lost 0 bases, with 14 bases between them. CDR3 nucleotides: TGTGCCTGGAGTTTATTTGTAGGTTCCTCTGGAAACACCATATATTTT. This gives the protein CAWSLFVGSSGNTIYF.

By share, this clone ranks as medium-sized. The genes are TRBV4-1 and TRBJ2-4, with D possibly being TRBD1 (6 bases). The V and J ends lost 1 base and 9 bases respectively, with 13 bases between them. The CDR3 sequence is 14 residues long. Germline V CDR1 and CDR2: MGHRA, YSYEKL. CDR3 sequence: CASSQGVQGGIQYF. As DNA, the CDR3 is TGCGCCAGCAGCCAAGGGGTACAGGGTGGCATTCAGTACTTC.

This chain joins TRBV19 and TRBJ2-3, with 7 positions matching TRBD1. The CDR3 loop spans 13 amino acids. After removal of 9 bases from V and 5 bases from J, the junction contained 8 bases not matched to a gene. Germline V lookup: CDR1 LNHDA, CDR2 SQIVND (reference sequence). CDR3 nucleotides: TGTGCCAGCAGTCTAACAGGGGAAGATACGCAGTATTTT. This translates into CASSLTGEDTQYF.

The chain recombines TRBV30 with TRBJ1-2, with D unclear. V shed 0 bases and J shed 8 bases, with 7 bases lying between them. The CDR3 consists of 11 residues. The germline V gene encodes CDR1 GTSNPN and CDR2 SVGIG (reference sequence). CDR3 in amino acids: CAWSVYGGYTF. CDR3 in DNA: TGTGCCTGGAGTGTCTACGGGGGCTACACCTTC.

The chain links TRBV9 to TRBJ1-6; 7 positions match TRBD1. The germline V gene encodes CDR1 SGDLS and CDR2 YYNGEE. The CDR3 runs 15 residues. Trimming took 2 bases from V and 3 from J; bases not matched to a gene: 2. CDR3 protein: CASSVGTDYNSPLHF. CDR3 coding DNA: TGTGCCAGCAGCGTTGGGACAGACTATAATTCACCCCTCCACTTT.

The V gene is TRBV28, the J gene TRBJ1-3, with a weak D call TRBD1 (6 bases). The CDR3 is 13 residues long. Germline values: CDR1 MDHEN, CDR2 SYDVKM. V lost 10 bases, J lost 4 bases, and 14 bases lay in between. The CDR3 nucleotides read TGTGCCACAACAGGGAATTACGGAAACACCATATATTTT. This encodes CATTGNYGNTIYF.

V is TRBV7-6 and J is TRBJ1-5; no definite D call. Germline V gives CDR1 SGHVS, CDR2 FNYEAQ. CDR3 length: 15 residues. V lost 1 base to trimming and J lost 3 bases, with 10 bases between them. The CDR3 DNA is TGTGCCAGCAGCTTAGGTCCGGGAGCCAATCAGCCCCAGCATTTT. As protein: CASSLGPGANQPQHF.